Listed below are T cell receptor beta chains from one sample, sequenced in a study of response to subunit inactivated influenza vaccine. TCRdb processed the RT-PCR reads anew with MiXCR; each CDR3 protein has one entry. The data show around 530,000 distinct CDR3 sequences, with approximately 16% seen just once and less than 4% held by the top ten. The specimen comprised CD4+ T cells sorted from PBMCs, sampled approximately 25 months after vaccination. Receptors originate from a man between 45 and 75 years old who received an inactivated influenza vaccine. Each CDR3 is given with its conserved first and last residue. Each record gives: clone size, D gene, J gene, V gene, CDR3 DNA, CDR3 protein. The D gene is left open where the match is weak. Expanded clones are given a class, and other clones once, few, many or no size at all.

clone_size: few; d_call: .; j_call: TRBJ1-1; v_call: TRBV5-4; cdr3_nt: TGTGCCAGCTTCCGATTGCCCTTGAGCACTGAAGCTTTCTTT; cdr3_aa: CASFRLPLSTEAFF
clone_size: .; d_call: .; j_call: TRBJ2-3; v_call: TRBV20-1; cdr3_nt: TGCAGTGCTAGAGATCGAAGGTTACACACAGATACGCAGTATTTT; cdr3_aa: CSARDRRLHTDTQYF
clone_size: .; d_call: TRBD1; j_call: TRBJ1-1; v_call: TRBV29-1; cdr3_nt: TGCAGCGTCCACAGGGGGCCAGGGCAATGGAACACTGAAGCTTTCTTT; cdr3_aa: CSVHRGPGQWNTEAFF
clone_size: many; d_call: TRBD2; j_call: TRBJ2-3; v_call: TRBV5-6; cdr3_nt: TGTGCCAGCAGCAACTGGGACTATGGGGATACGCAGTATTTT; cdr3_aa: CASSNWDYGDTQYF
clone_size: .; d_call: .; j_call: TRBJ2-5; v_call: TRBV10-3; cdr3_nt: TGTGCCATCATTCGGGATCCCCAAGAGACCCAGTACTTC; cdr3_aa: CAIIRDPQETQYF
clone_size: many; d_call: TRBD1; j_call: TRBJ1-1; v_call: TRBV7-9; cdr3_nt: TGTGCCAGCAGCTTTGGACAGGGGAACACTGAAGCTTTCTTT; cdr3_aa: CASSFGQGNTEAFF
clone_size: few; d_call: TRBD1; j_call: TRBJ1-6; v_call: TRBV3-1; cdr3_nt: TGTGCCAGCAGCCAAGGATTGATGACAGGGGGCGGATCACCCCTCCACTTT; cdr3_aa: CASSQGLMTGGGSPLHF
clone_size: many; d_call: TRBD1; j_call: TRBJ2-7; v_call: TRBV20-1; cdr3_nt: TGCAGTGTCTACAGGGGGCTCTCCTACGAGCAGTACTTC; cdr3_aa: CSVYRGLSYEQYF
clone_size: few; d_call: .; j_call: TRBJ2-1; v_call: TRBV7-3; cdr3_nt: TGTGCCAGCAGTCCAGGGGGACTAGATGGTGCGGATGAGCAGTTCTTC; cdr3_aa: CASSPGGLDGADEQFF
clone_size: many; d_call: .; j_call: TRBJ1-1; v_call: TRBV4-3; cdr3_nt: TGCGCCAGCAGCCAAGATCCTCAGGGGAACACTGAAGCTTTCTTT; cdr3_aa: CASSQDPQGNTEAFF
clone_size: .; d_call: .; j_call: TRBJ2-5; v_call: TRBV7-9; cdr3_nt: TGTGCCAGCAGCCGGGACTTGGGGGAGACCCAGTACTTC; cdr3_aa: CASSRDLGETQYF
clone_size: .; d_call: .; j_call: TRBJ2-7; v_call: TRBV11-3; cdr3_nt: TGTGCCAGCAGCTCAGAGCTGGGCCACGAGCAGTACTTC; cdr3_aa: CASSSELGHEQYF
clone_size: few; d_call: TRBD1; j_call: TRBJ2-7; v_call: TRBV20-1; cdr3_nt: TGCAGTGCTAGAGGCCGAGGGGACAGGGGGCTTAAAGAGCAGTACTTC; cdr3_aa: CSARGRGDRGLKEQYF
clone_size: few; d_call: TRBD1; j_call: TRBJ2-7; v_call: TRBV4-3; cdr3_nt: TGCGCCAGCAGCCGGGAGACAGGGGGTTCCTACGAGCAGTACTTC; cdr3_aa: CASSRETGGSYEQYF
clone_size: .; d_call: .; j_call: TRBJ1-2; v_call: TRBV27; cdr3_nt: TGTGCCAGCAGTTCCTCCTTTGACTCACCTAAAATGAACTATGGCTACACCTTC; cdr3_aa: CASSSSFDSPKMNYGYTF
clone_size: few; d_call: .; j_call: TRBJ1-5; v_call: TRBV10-3; cdr3_nt: TGTGCCATCAGTGGAGGTTCGGCAGTTAGCAATCAGCCCCAGCATTTT; cdr3_aa: CAISGGSAVSNQPQHF
clone_size: .; d_call: .; j_call: TRBJ2-5; v_call: TRBV6-1; cdr3_nt: TGTGCCAGCAATATTTTGGGATTCCAAGAGACCCAGTACTTC; cdr3_aa: CASNILGFQETQYF
clone_size: few; d_call: TRBD1; j_call: TRBJ2-1; v_call: TRBV6-6; cdr3_nt: TGTGCCACCGGGACAGGGCCCTACAATGAGCAGTTCTTC; cdr3_aa: CATGTGPYNEQFF
clone_size: .; d_call: .; j_call: TRBJ1-1; v_call: TRBV29-1; cdr3_nt: TGCAGCGTCCCCGGGACGGGGGACACTGAAGCTTTCTTT; cdr3_aa: CSVPGTGDTEAFF
clone_size: few; d_call: .; j_call: TRBJ1-2; v_call: TRBV28; cdr3_nt: TGTGCCAGCAGGACCCCGACAGGCTCCTTAGGGGGCTACACCTTC; cdr3_aa: CASRTPTGSLGGYTF
clone_size: .; d_call: TRBD1; j_call: TRBJ1-3; v_call: TRBV18; cdr3_nt: TGTGCCAGCTCACCACCTCGGGACAGGGTCTCTAGCTCTGGAAACACCATATATTTT; cdr3_aa: CASSPPRDRVSSSGNTIYF
clone_size: .; d_call: .; j_call: TRBJ2-7; v_call: TRBV12-3/TRBV12-4; cdr3_nt: TGTGCCAGCAGCCCAGGGACCTCCACAGGGCAGTACTTC; cdr3_aa: CASSPGTSTGQYF
clone_size: few; d_call: TRBD2; j_call: TRBJ2-2; v_call: TRBV12-3/TRBV12-4; cdr3_nt: TGTGCCAGCAGCCGGACTAGCGGGAGAATCATCGGGGAGCTGTTTTTT; cdr3_aa: CASSRTSGRIIGELFF
clone_size: .; d_call: .; j_call: TRBJ2-3; v_call: TRBV5-1; cdr3_nt: TGCGCCAGCAGCTTGGTGGGGTTTAGCGCAGATACGCAGTATTTT; cdr3_aa: CASSLVGFSADTQYF
clone_size: .; d_call: .; j_call: TRBJ2-1; v_call: TRBV27; cdr3_nt: TGTGCCAGCAGTTCCCCGACAGTTACCTCCTACAATGAGCAGTTCTTC; cdr3_aa: CASSSPTVTSYNEQFF
clone_size: .; d_call: .; j_call: TRBJ1-5; v_call: TRBV20-1; cdr3_nt: TGCAGTGCTAGAGGGCGGGAGACTGGCAATCAGCCCCAGCATTTT; cdr3_aa: CSARGRETGNQPQHF
clone_size: few; d_call: .; j_call: TRBJ1-5; v_call: TRBV4-3; cdr3_nt: TGCGCCAGCAGCCAAGAATGGAGGGAACAGCCCCAGCATTTT; cdr3_aa: CASSQEWREQPQHF
clone_size: .; d_call: .; j_call: TRBJ2-6; v_call: TRBV30; cdr3_nt: TGTGCCTGGAGTGTAGGCCCTGGGGCCAACGTCCTGACTTTC; cdr3_aa: CAWSVGPGANVLTF
clone_size: .; d_call: .; j_call: TRBJ2-7; v_call: TRBV6-5; cdr3_nt: TGTGCCAGCAGTTATTCGGTTAAGAGACCGACCTCCTACGAGCAGTACTTC; cdr3_aa: CASSYSVKRPTSYEQYF
clone_size: few; d_call: TRBD2; j_call: TRBJ2-1; v_call: TRBV5-1; cdr3_nt: TGCGCCAGCAGACCGGGACTAGCGGACCCCTTGGTGTACAATGAGCAGTTCTTC; cdr3_aa: CASRPGLADPLVYNEQFF
clone_size: many; d_call: TRBD2; j_call: TRBJ2-3; v_call: TRBV20-1; cdr3_nt: TGCAGTGCACGAGGCCTAGCGGGAATCACAGATACGCAGTATTTT; cdr3_aa: CSARGLAGITDTQYF
clone_size: .; d_call: .; j_call: TRBJ2-7; v_call: TRBV5-1; cdr3_nt: TGCGCCAGCAGCTTTTCCGGGAGTCACGAGCAGTACTTC; cdr3_aa: CASSFSGSHEQYF
clone_size: few; d_call: TRBD2; j_call: TRBJ2-1; v_call: TRBV20-1; cdr3_nt: TGCAGTGCTAGAGACCCTAGCGGGAGCTCCTACAATGAGCAGTTCTTC; cdr3_aa: CSARDPSGSSYNEQFF
clone_size: .; d_call: .; j_call: TRBJ2-6; v_call: TRBV2; cdr3_nt: TGTGCCAGCACGTCCGGTAGCTCTGGGGCCAACGTCCTGACTTTC; cdr3_aa: CASTSGSSGANVLTF
clone_size: few; d_call: .; j_call: TRBJ2-5; v_call: TRBV20-1; cdr3_nt: TGCAGTGCCCTTACCGGGACCTTACAAGAGACCCAGTACTTC; cdr3_aa: CSALTGTLQETQYF
clone_size: few; d_call: .; j_call: TRBJ2-5; v_call: TRBV4-1; cdr3_nt: TGCGCCAGCCGGAGATCGGGGGATCAAGAGACCCAGTACTTC; cdr3_aa: CASRRSGDQETQYF
clone_size: few; d_call: .; j_call: TRBJ1-2; v_call: TRBV12-3/TRBV12-4; cdr3_nt: TGTGCCAGCCGTAATACCGGGACACCTAACTATGGCTACACCTTC; cdr3_aa: CASRNTGTPNYGYTF
clone_size: few; d_call: .; j_call: TRBJ1-5; v_call: TRBV4-2; cdr3_nt: TGTGCCAGCAGCCAAGAGAGGACGGGAAATCAGCCCCAGCATTTT; cdr3_aa: CASSQERTGNQPQHF
clone_size: few; d_call: .; j_call: TRBJ2-2; v_call: TRBV6-1; cdr3_nt: TGTGCCGCCAGTAGGGGAACGAACACCGGGGAGCTGTTTTTT; cdr3_aa: CAASRGTNTGELFF
clone_size: .; d_call: TRBD1; j_call: TRBJ1-2; v_call: TRBV15; cdr3_nt: TGTGCCACCAGCGAACCAGGGACAGCTAACTATGGCTACACCTTC; cdr3_aa: CATSEPGTANYGYTF
clone_size: many; d_call: TRBD2; j_call: TRBJ2-7; v_call: TRBV4-3; cdr3_nt: TGCGCCAGCAGCCGAGGACTAGCGGGAGGCAGGTCCTACGAGCAGTACTTC; cdr3_aa: CASSRGLAGGRSYEQYF
clone_size: .; d_call: .; j_call: TRBJ1-1; v_call: TRBV7-9; cdr3_nt: TGTGCCAGCAGCTTAGATCAGGGGATGAACACTGAAGCTTTCTTT; cdr3_aa: CASSLDQGMNTEAFF
clone_size: .; d_call: .; j_call: TRBJ1-5; v_call: TRBV21-1; cdr3_nt: TGTGCCAGCAGCACCCCTTACAGGGGAACGCGCAATCAGCCCCAGCATTTT; cdr3_aa: CASSTPYRGTRNQPQHF
clone_size: .; d_call: .; j_call: TRBJ2-7; v_call: TRBV6-1; cdr3_nt: TGTGCCAGCAGTGAAGCCGGGACAAAAAACGAGCAGTACTTC; cdr3_aa: CASSEAGTKNEQYF
clone_size: .; d_call: TRBD2; j_call: TRBJ2-3; v_call: TRBV3-1; cdr3_nt: TGTGCCAGCAGCCAAGCGGGGGGTACCCGAACGCAGTATTTT; cdr3_aa: CASSQAGGTRTQYF
clone_size: many; d_call: .; j_call: TRBJ1-1; v_call: TRBV12-3/TRBV12-4; cdr3_nt: TGTGCCAGCAGTTTGGGCCCAGGGGCTACTGAAGCTTTCTTT; cdr3_aa: CASSLGPGATEAFF
clone_size: .; d_call: .; j_call: TRBJ2-7; v_call: TRBV7-2; cdr3_nt: TGTGCCAGCAGCTCACCGAACTACGAGCAGTACTTC; cdr3_aa: CASSSPNYEQYF
clone_size: .; d_call: .; j_call: TRBJ1-2; v_call: TRBV27; cdr3_nt: TGTGCCAGCACCAGCATCCGGACGGGCTATGGCTACACCTTC; cdr3_aa: CASTSIRTGYGYTF
clone_size: .; d_call: .; j_call: TRBJ2-4; v_call: TRBV6-2/TRBV6-3; cdr3_nt: TGTGCCAGCAGTTACGGGGCCACGCGGACCAAAAACATTCAGTACTTC; cdr3_aa: CASSYGATRTKNIQYF
clone_size: .; d_call: .; j_call: TRBJ2-5; v_call: TRBV5-3; cdr3_nt: TGTGCCAGGGGCCCGGGGCCCGATACAGAGACCCAGTACTTC; cdr3_aa: CARGPGPDTETQYF
clone_size: .; d_call: .; j_call: TRBJ2-2; v_call: TRBV5-1; cdr3_nt: TGCGCCAGCAGCAAGGGCTTGGCTGGGGAGCTGTTTTTT; cdr3_aa: CASSKGLAGELFF
clone_size: few; d_call: .; j_call: TRBJ2-6; v_call: TRBV27; cdr3_nt: TGTGCCAGCAGTTTATCTGTGGCAGCTGGGGCCAACGTCCTGACTTTC; cdr3_aa: CASSLSVAAGANVLTF